This T cell receptor (beta chain) was found in a study of neurological immune-mediated disorders. The unsorted libraries originated from 2 million PBMCs kept at -80 C. Over 180 million TCR-beta sequences, together covering 15-18 subjects, were produced by every individual sequencing run that was carried out. TCRdb re-analysed the 5' RACE reads in MiXCR, keeping a single row per CDR3 protein. Among under 20,000 distinct CDR3 sequences, about 14% were seen once, and the ten largest hold around 13%. In its sample, this clonotype was seen many times. This clonotype was obtained from a man in his sixties with HTLV-1-associated myelopathy (HAM/TSP). The specimen sequenced was PBMCs.

As DNA, the CDR3 is TGTGCCAGCAGACCACCGTGGGGCCCGTTTAACTATGGCTACACCTTC. It yields the protein CASRPPWGPFNYGYTF. The rearrangement links TRBV7-9 to TRBJ1-2; a weak D match, TRBD1 (5 bases). Germline CDR1 is SEHNR and CDR2 is FQNEAQ (reference sequence). The CDR3 consists of 16 residues. V was cut by 6 bases and J by 1 base, with 18 bases left in between.